This is a list of T cell receptor beta chains from one sample in a study of tumor-infiltrating lymphocytes in primary liver carcinoma. MiXCR was run by TCRdb on the multiplex PCR reads, yielding one entry per CDR3 protein. Found here are about 310,000 distinct CDR3 sequences, about 50% of them singletons; the top ten hold about 18%. Input material: peripheral blood. The receptors were sampled from a woman in her 30s with primary liver carcinoma and hepatitis B virus infection. CDR3s include the opening cysteine and the closing phenylalanine or tryptophan. D genes are given only for firm matches. Clone size appears in some rows only: once, few, many, or a class for an expanded clone.

D | size | J | V | CDR3 | DNA
TRBD2 | NA | TRBJ2-5 | TRBV6-2/TRBV6-3 | CASSRLAGPVVAQYF | TGTGCCAGCAGTCGCCTAGCGGGCCCGGTGGTGGCCCAGTACTTC
TRBD1 | NA | TRBJ2-1 | TRBV11-1 | CTSSPTPGQGQIEQFF | TGTACCAGCAGCCCCACCCCGGGACAGGGACAAATCGAGCAGTTCTTC
NA | few | TRBJ1-2 | TRBV21-1 | CASRKTAGYTF | TGTGCCAGCAGAAAGACGGCTGGCTACACCTTC
NA | NA | TRBJ2-1 | TRBV12-3/TRBV12-4 | CASSLGRGVNNEQFF | TGTGCCAGCAGTTTGGGGAGGGGGGTCAACAATGAGCAGTTCTTC
TRBD1 | NA | TRBJ2-2 | TRBV29-1 | CSADRGGTGEPFF | TGCAGCGCCGACAGGGGAGGAACCGGGGAGCCGTTTTTT
NA | NA | TRBJ1-6 | TRBV7-9 | CASSRGGSYNSPLHF | TGTGCCAGCAGCCGGGGGGGATCCTATAATTCACCCCTCCACTTT
TRBD2 | few | TRBJ2-7 | TRBV7-8 | CTSSLGGTSGNYEQYF | TGTACCAGCAGCTTAGGAGGGACTAGCGGGAACTACGAGCAGTACTTC
NA | NA | TRBJ1-5 | TRBV12-3/TRBV12-4 | CASSQTAYHQPQHF | TGTGCCAGCAGTCAGACAGCTTATCATCAGCCCCAGCATTTT
NA | NA | TRBJ1-3 | TRBV4-1 | CASSQGGVGGTIYF | TGCGCCAGCAGCCAAGGGGGCGTGGGGGGCACCATATATTTT
NA | NA | TRBJ1-1 | TRBV4-3 | CASSRTTTGNTEAFF | TGCGCCAGCAGCCGAACCACCACAGGGAACACTGAAGCTTTCTTT
NA | NA | TRBJ1-2 | TRBV6-1 | CASSEARGFGYTF | TGTGCCAGCAGTGAAGCGCGAGGGTTCGGCTACACCTTC
TRBD1 | NA | TRBJ2-5 | TRBV28 | CASSHRGRLAQETQYF | TGTGCCAGCAGCCACAGGGGGCGCCTCGCCCAAGAGACCCAGTACTTC
NA | many | TRBJ2-3 | TRBV11-2 | CASGGVLPSTDTQYF | TGTGCCAGCGGCGGGGTCTTGCCTAGCACAGATACGCAGTATTTT
TRBD1 | NA | TRBJ2-7 | TRBV6-1 | CDSSATRSGGGYF | TGTGACAGCAGTGCCACCCGCTCAGGGGGCGGGTACTTC
NA | many | TRBJ2-5 | TRBV4-2 | CASSPRQVEETQYF | TGTGCCAGCAGCCCCCGACAGGTCGAGGAGACCCAGTACTTC
NA | NA | TRBJ2-3 | TRBV5-6 | CVNSLVGVPSTDTQYF | TGTGTCAACAGCTTGGTGGGGGTCCCTAGCACAGATACGCAGTATTTT
NA | few | TRBJ2-1 | TRBV5-5 | CASSWGQGPYNEQFF | TGTGCCAGCAGCTGGGGGCAGGGCCCCTACAATGAGCAGTTCTTC
TRBD2 | NA | TRBJ2-7 | TRBV6-1 | CASSDWTSGSYEQYF | TGTGCCAGCAGTGACTGGACTAGCGGGAGCTACGAGCAGTACTTC
NA | NA | TRBJ2-7 | TRBV28 | CASKVGSTYEQYF | TGTGCCAGCAAGGTGGGGTCTACCTACGAGCAGTACTTC
NA | few | TRBJ1-2 | TRBV28 | CASSVWQSGYTF | TGTGCCAGCAGCGTTTGGCAGAGTGGCTACACCTTC
NA | once | TRBJ2-5 | TRBV5-4 | CAGSRKAVGETQYF | TGTGCCGGCAGCCGCAAGGCGGTGGGAGAGACCCAGTACTTC
NA | few | TRBJ1-3 | TRBV14 | CASSQDPRLLDSGNTIYF | TGTGCCAGCAGCCAAGATCCCCGTCTTCTAGACTCTGGAAACACCATATATTTT
NA | NA | TRBJ2-3 | TRBV7-8 | CASSLGLVTDTQYF | TGTGCCAGCAGCTTAGGGCTAGTAACAGATACGCAGTATTTT
NA | NA | TRBJ2-7 | TRBV6-1 | CASSESGSYEQYF | TGTGCCAGCAGTGAATCAGGGAGCTACGAGCAGTACTTC
NA | NA | TRBJ1-4 | TRBV11-2 | CASTYGGTTDEKLFF | TGTGCCAGCACCTATGGGGGGACGACGGATGAAAAACTGTTTTTT
NA | NA | TRBJ2-1 | TRBV11-2 | CASSKRVVTPGNEQFF | TGTGCCAGCAGCAAAAGGGTGGTTACCCCCGGCAATGAGCAGTTCTTC
NA | NA | TRBJ2-6 | TRBV11-2 | CASSMGGNRGISLSGSNVLTF | TGTGCCAGCAGCATGGGGGGAAACAGGGGCATTTCCCTCTCTGGGTCCAACGTCCTGACTTTC
NA | many | TRBJ1-1 | TRBV29-1 | CSVLPDTSAEAFF | TGCAGCGTTCTCCCCGACACGAGCGCTGAAGCTTTCTTT
NA | few | TRBJ2-3 | TRBV6-5 | CASSYYGEPDTQYF | TGTGCCAGCAGTTATTACGGCGAGCCGGATACGCAGTATTTT
TRBD1 | many | TRBJ2-2 | TRBV6-6 | CASSYPQGKDGELFF | TGTGCCAGCAGTTACCCACAGGGGAAAGACGGGGAGCTGTTTTTT
TRBD2 | few | TRBJ2-2 | TRBV12-3/TRBV12-4 | CASSPRTSGRFTGELFF | TGTGCCAGCAGTCCGAGGACTAGCGGGAGGTTTACCGGGGAGCTGTTTTTT
TRBD2 | many | TRBJ2-5 | TRBV4-3 | CASSQTSAGQETQYF | TGCGCCAGCAGCCAGACTAGCGCCGGACAAGAGACCCAGTACTTC
TRBD1 | few | TRBJ1-2 | TRBV12-3/TRBV12-4 | CASTLGQGAYYGYTF | TGTGCCAGCACCTTGGGACAGGGGGCCTACTATGGCTACACCTTC
NA | few | TRBJ1-2 | TRBV6-1 | CASSESGDGYTF | TGTGCCAGCAGTGAATCAGGAGATGGCTACACCTTC
NA | NA | TRBJ2-2 | TRBV12-3/TRBV12-4 | CATKQGSNTGELFF | TGTGCCACCAAACAGGGTAGCAACACCGGGGAGCTGTTTTTT
NA | many | TRBJ1-2 | TRBV11-2 | CASSLDRGRSGSGYTF | TGTGCCAGCAGCTTAGATCGAGGGCGATCGGGGTCTGGCTACACCTTC
NA | many | TRBJ2-1 | TRBV6-5 | CASNIRGDNEQFF | TGTGCCAGCAACATAAGGGGGGATAATGAGCAGTTCTTC
TRBD2 | NA | TRBJ2-7 | TRBV6-6 | CASSHPGKAGVWEQYF | TGTGCCAGCAGTCACCCAGGCAAGGCGGGAGTATGGGAGCAGTACTTC
NA | NA | TRBJ2-1 | TRBV28 | CASSTRPDRQFF | TGTGCCAGTAGTACCAGACCCGATCGCCAGTTCTTC
NA | NA | TRBJ1-2 | TRBV4-3 | CPSSQDARDNYGYTF | TGCCCCAGTAGCCAAGATGCAAGGGATAACTATGGCTACACCTTC
NA | few | TRBJ2-7 | TRBV5-1 | CASSLRAVSYEQYF | TGCGCCAGCAGCTTGAGGGCGGTCTCCTACGAGCAGTACTTC
TRBD1 | once | TRBJ1-4 | TRBV7-9 | CASQGARSSTVFF | TGTGCCAGCCAGGGGGCGAGAAGTTCGACAGTGTTTTTT
NA | many | TRBJ2-6 | TRBV29-1 | CSVVSVAAGANVLTF | TGCAGCGTTGTATCGGTGGCAGCGGGGGCCAACGTCCTGACTTTC
NA | NA | TRBJ2-1 | TRBV5-4 | CASSWGAASSYNEQFF | TGTGCCAGCAGCTGGGGAGCGGCAAGCTCCTACAATGAGCAGTTCTTC
TRBD1 | NA | TRBJ2-2 | TRBV11-3 | CVSSLGGQGVTGELFF | TGTGTCAGCAGCTTAGGCGGGCAGGGGGTCACCGGGGAGCTGTTTTTT
TRBD2 | NA | TRBJ2-3 | TRBV6-1 | CVSSWGLAGDTHYF | TGTGTCAGCAGCTGGGGACTAGCGGGAGATACGCACTATTTT
TRBD2 | NA | TRBJ2-1 | TRBV7-3 | CASSKGGLAGGRGEQFF | TGTGCCAGCAGCAAAGGGGGACTAGCGGGAGGGCGAGGTGAGCAGTTCTTC
NA | many | TRBJ2-7 | TRBV6-2/TRBV6-3 | CASSFAFEQYF | TGTGCCAGCAGCTTCGCTTTCGAGCAGTACTTC
TRBD1 | NA | TRBJ2-7 | TRBV11-1 | CASGLDRGRYEQYF | TGTGCCAGCGGCCTGGACAGGGGGCGTTACGAGCAGTACTTC
TRBD1 | once | TRBJ1-5 | TRBV6-2/TRBV6-3 | CANSSFGQGLNQPQHF | TGTGCCAACAGCAGCTTCGGACAGGGACTCAATCAGCCCCAGCATTTT
NA | NA | TRBJ1-5 | TRBV28 | CASSSGGGGNQPQHF | TGTGCCAGTAGTTCCGGGGGGGGAGGCAATCAGCCCCAGCATTTT
NA | few | TRBJ1-1 | TRBV13 | CASSPTPSTGTEAFF | TGTGCCAGCAGCCCGACCCCCTCGACGGGCACTGAAGCTTTCTTT
NA | NA | TRBJ1-1 | TRBV5-5 | CASSLERGAFF | TGTGCCAGCAGCTTGGAGAGGGGAGCTTTCTTT
TRBD1 | NA | TRBJ2-2 | TRBV6-5 | CASSLPGQTGELLF | TGTGCCAGCAGCCTCCCGGGACAGACCGGGGAGCTGCTTTTT
NA | NA | TRBJ2-1 | TRBV12-3/TRBV12-4 | CARSSLLLLDYNEQFF | TGTGCCAGGAGTTCCCTCCTCCTACTAGACTACAATGAGCAGTTCTTC
NA | NA | TRBJ1-1 | TRBV11-2 | CASSLRGSTEAFF | TGTGCCAGCAGCTTGAGGGGCTCCACGGAAGCTTTCTTT
NA | few | TRBJ2-7 | TRBV28 | CASSLPNYEQYF | TGTGCCAGCAGTCTACCTAACTACGAGCAGTACTTC
NA | few | TRBJ2-3 | TRBV5-4 | CASSQRQGGADTQYF | TGTGCCAGCAGCCAACGACAGGGAGGCGCAGATACGCAGTATTTT
NA | once | TRBJ2-7 | TRBV11-2 | CACSLGGTFYEQYF | TGTGCCTGCAGCTTAGGAGGGACGTTCTACGAGCAGTACTTC
NA | NA | TRBJ2-1 | TRBV10-3 | CAIKGTGANNEQFF | TGTGCCATCAAGGGGACTGGTGCAAACAATGAGCAGTTCTTC